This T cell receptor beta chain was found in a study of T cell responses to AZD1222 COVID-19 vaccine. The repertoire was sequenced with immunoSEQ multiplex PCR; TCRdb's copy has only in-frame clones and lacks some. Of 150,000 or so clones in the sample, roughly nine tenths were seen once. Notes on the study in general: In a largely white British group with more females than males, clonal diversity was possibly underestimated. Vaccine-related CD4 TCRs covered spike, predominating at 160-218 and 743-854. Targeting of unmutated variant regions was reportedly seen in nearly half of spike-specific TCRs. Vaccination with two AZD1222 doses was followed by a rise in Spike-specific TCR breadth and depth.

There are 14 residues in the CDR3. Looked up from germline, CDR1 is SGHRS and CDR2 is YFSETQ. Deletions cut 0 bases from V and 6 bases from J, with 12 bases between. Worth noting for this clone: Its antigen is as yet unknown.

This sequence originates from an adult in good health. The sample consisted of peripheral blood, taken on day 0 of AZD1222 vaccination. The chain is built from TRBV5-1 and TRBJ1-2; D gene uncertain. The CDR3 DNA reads TGCGCCAGCAGCTTGGCCGGGGTCGGGCATGGCTACACCTTC. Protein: CASSLAGVGHGYTF.